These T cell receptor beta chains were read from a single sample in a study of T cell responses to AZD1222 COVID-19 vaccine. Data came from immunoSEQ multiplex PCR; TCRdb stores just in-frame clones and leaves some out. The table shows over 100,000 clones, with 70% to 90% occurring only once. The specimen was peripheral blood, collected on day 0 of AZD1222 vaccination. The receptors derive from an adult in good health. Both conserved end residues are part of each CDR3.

CDR3: CASSRREGLNEQFF
J: TRBJ2-1
V: TRBV27
length: 14

CDR3: CAIGGQNLYNEQFF
J: TRBJ2-1
V: TRBV10-3
length: 14

CDR3: CASSLALGGGKAPYEQYF
J: TRBJ2-7
V: TRBV7-2
length: 18

CDR3: CSVEGDRNYNEQFF
J: TRBJ2-1
V: TRBV29-1
length: 14

CDR3: CASSSRRGDEQFF
J: TRBJ2-1
V: TRBV18
length: 13

CDR3: CASSLTVDKNIQYF
J: TRBJ2-4
V: TRBV5-6
length: 14

CDR3: CASSFPGERETQYF
J: TRBJ2-5
V: TRBV5-5
length: 14

CDR3: CASSLDRGLGQPQHF
J: TRBJ1-5
V: TRBV5-5
length: 15

CDR3: CASSLRTASASSYEQYF
J: TRBJ2-7
V: TRBV5-1
length: 17

CDR3: CASSARQGSFGGYTF
J: TRBJ1-2
V: TRBV5-4
length: 15

CDR3: CASSLQGQGTEAFF
J: TRBJ1-1
V: TRBV7-2
length: 14

CDR3: CASSLEGRAEPQHF
J: TRBJ1-5
V: TRBV5-1
length: 14

CDR3: CASRNPSGGADTQYF
J: TRBJ2-3
V: TRBV6-5
length: 15

CDR3: CASSLAGRGETQYF
J: TRBJ2-5
V: TRBV7-2
length: 14

CDR3: CASSLSRLGNGELFF
J: TRBJ2-2
V: TRBV5-1
length: 15

CDR3: CASSLDGPGELFF
J: TRBJ2-2
V: TRBV28
length: 13

CDR3: CASSKGTGISNQPQHF
J: TRBJ1-5
V: TRBV6-2/TRBV6-3
length: 16

CDR3: CASSLIGLGGKDEQYF
J: TRBJ2-7
V: TRBV18
length: 16

CDR3: CASSLDRPNTEAFF
J: TRBJ1-1
V: TRBV7-9
length: 14

CDR3: CASSRGGETQYF
J: TRBJ2-5
V: TRBV7-9
length: 12

CDR3: CASSMRGPYNEQFF
J: TRBJ2-1
V: TRBV19
length: 14

CDR3: CATRSPTTRTEAFF
J: TRBJ1-1
V: TRBV7-2
length: 14

CDR3: CASSTRTGGTGELFF
J: TRBJ2-2
V: TRBV7-6
length: 15

CDR3: CASKLSGNNEQFF
J: TRBJ2-1
V: TRBV6-5
length: 13

CDR3: CASSWLITGTGNSYEQYF
J: TRBJ2-7
V: TRBV5-1
length: 18

CDR3: CASSEGYEQYF
J: TRBJ2-7
V: TRBV6-1
length: 11

CDR3: CASSRSGTSGRNEQFF
J: TRBJ2-1
V: TRBV28
length: 16

CDR3: CASSLRDRWDEKLFF
J: TRBJ1-4
V: TRBV4-2
length: 15

CDR3: CASSYPPGQKTNTEAFF
J: TRBJ1-1
V: TRBV6-2/TRBV6-3
length: 17

CDR3: CASSWGETGELFF
J: TRBJ2-2
V: TRBV27
length: 13

CDR3: CASSQDRTFYGYTF
J: TRBJ1-2
V: TRBV6-2/TRBV6-3
length: 14

CDR3: CATEDRLNTEAFF
J: TRBJ1-1
V: TRBV6-5
length: 13

CDR3: CASSQLGDEQFF
J: TRBJ2-1
V: TRBV3-1/TRBV3-2
length: 12

CDR3: CASSFRAGYTDTQYF
J: TRBJ2-3
V: TRBV7-2
length: 15

CDR3: CASSDPRRYSGSNEQFF
J: TRBJ2-1
V: TRBV6-2/TRBV6-3
length: 17

CDR3: CAIGNNYGYTF
J: TRBJ1-2
V: TRBV10-3
length: 11

CDR3: CASSFTGNTEAFF
J: TRBJ1-1
V: TRBV11-3
length: 13

CDR3: CASSDRGGNGYTF
J: TRBJ1-2
V: TRBV6-5
length: 13

CDR3: CASKEGALAYGYTF
J: TRBJ1-2
V: TRBV6-5
length: 14

CDR3: CASSLAGSGNTIYF
J: TRBJ1-3
V: TRBV7-8
length: 14

CDR3: CASSLGGQAAGAFF
J: TRBJ1-1
V: TRBV5-6
length: 14

CDR3: CASRQGGSPLHF
J: TRBJ1-6
V: TRBV27
length: 12